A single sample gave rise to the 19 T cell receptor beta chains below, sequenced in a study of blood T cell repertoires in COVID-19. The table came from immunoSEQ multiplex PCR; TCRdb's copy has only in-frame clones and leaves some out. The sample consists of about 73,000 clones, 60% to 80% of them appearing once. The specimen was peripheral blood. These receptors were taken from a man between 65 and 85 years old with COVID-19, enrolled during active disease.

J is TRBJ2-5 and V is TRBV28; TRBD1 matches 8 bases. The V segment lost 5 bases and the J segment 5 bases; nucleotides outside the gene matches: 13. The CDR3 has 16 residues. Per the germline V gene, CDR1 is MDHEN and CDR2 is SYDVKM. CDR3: CASSALSWTGSETQYF. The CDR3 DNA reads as TGTGCCAGCAGTGCCCTCTCATGGACAGGGTCCGAGACCCAGTACTTC. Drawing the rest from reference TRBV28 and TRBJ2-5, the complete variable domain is DVKVTQSSRYLVKRTGEKVFLECVQDMDHENMFWYRQDPGLGLRLIYFSYDVKMKEKGDIPEGYSVSREKKERFSLILESASTNQTSMYLCASSALSWTGSETQYFGPGTRLLVL.

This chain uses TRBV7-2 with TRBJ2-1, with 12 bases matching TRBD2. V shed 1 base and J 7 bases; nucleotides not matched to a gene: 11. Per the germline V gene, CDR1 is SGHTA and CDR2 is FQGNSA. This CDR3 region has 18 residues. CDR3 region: CASSLGPETSGRGNEQFF. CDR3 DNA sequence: TGTGCCAGCAGCTTAGGCCCTGAGACTAGCGGGAGAGGTAATGAGCAGTTCTTC.

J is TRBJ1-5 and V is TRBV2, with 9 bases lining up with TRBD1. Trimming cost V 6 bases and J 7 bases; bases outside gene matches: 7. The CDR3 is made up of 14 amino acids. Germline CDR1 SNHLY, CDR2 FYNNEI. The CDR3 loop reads CASSDTGGVQPQHF. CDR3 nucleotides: TGTGCCAGCAGCGATACAGGGGGCGTACAGCCCCAGCATTTT.

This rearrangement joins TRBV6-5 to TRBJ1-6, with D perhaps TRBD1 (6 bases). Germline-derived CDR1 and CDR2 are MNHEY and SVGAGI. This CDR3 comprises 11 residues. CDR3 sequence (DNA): TGTGCTAGTAGGGGGAATTCACCCCTCCACTTT. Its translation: CASRGNSPLHF.

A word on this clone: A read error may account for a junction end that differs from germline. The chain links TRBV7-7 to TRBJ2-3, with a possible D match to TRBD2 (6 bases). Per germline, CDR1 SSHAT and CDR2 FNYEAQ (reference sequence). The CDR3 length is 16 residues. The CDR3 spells CASSLFPPGAGDTQYF. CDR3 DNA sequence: TGTGCTAGCAGCTTATTCCCCCCGGGAGCGGGAGATACGCAGTATTTT.

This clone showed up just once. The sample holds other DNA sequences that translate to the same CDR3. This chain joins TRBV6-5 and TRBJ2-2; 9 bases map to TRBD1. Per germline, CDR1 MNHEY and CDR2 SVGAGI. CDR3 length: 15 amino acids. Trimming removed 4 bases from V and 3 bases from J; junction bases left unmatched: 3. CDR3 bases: TGTGCCAGCAGTTCACAGGGGGCCTACACCGGGGAGCTGTTTTTT. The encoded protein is CASSSQGAYTGELFF.

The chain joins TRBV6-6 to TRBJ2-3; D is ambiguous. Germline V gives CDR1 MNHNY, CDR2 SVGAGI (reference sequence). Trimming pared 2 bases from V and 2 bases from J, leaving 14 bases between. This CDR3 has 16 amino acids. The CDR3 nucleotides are TGTGCCAGCAGTTACCCCATTATCGAGGACACAGATACGCAGTATTTT. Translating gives CASSYPIIEDTDTQYF.

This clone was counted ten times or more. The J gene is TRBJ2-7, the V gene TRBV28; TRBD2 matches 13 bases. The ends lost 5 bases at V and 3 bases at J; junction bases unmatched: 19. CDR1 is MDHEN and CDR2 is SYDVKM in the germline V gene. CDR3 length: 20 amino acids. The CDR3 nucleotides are TGTGCCAGCAGTCCAGGACAGGGGGCCACTAGCGGGAGGGGCATCTACGAGCAGTACTTC. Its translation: CASSPGQGATSGRGIYEQYF.

The CDR3 protein is CASSQGLAPRVSVGDTQYF. CDR3 sequence (DNA): TGTGCCAGCAGCCAAGGGCTAGCCCCAAGGGTCTCCGTGGGGGATACGCAGTATTTT. V gene TRBV4-2 combines with J gene TRBJ2-3; D possibly corresponds to TRBD2 (5 bases). Trimming removed 1 base at V and 6 bases at J, with 26 bases between. The germline V gene encodes CDR1 LGHNA and CDR2 YNFKEQ. CDR3 size: 19 residues.

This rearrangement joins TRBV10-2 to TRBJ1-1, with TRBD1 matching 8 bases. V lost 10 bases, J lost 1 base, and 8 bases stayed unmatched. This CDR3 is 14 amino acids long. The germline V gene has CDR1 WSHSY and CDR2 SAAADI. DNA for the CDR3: TGCGCCACCCGGACAGGGACCGGGAACACTGAAGCTTTCTTT. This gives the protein CATRTGTGNTEAFF.

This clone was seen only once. In DNA, the CDR3 is TGTGCCAGCAGTCGCGGGACTAGCGGGAGTTACTCCTACGAGCAGTACTTC. This gives the protein CASSRGTSGSYSYEQYF. The V call is TRBV6-2 or TRBV6-3, the J call TRBJ2-7; TRBD2 matches 14 bases. V shed 5 bases and J 0 bases; nucleotides not matched to a gene: 6. CDR1 is MNHEY, CDR2 SVGEGT, per germline. This CDR3 contains 17 residues.

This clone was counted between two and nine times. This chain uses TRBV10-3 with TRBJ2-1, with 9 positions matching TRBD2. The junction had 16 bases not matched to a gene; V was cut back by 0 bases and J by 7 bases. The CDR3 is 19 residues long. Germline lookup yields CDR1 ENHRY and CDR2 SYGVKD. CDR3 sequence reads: CAISESTFPSSGIRNEQFF. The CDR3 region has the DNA TGTGCCATCAGTGAGTCGACATTCCCGTCTAGCGGGATAAGGAATGAGCAGTTCTTC.

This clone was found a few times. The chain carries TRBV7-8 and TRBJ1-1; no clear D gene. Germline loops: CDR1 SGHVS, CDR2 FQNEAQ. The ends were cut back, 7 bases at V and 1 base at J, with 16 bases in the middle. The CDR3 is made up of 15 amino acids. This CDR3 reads CASTSIGTENTEAFF. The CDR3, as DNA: TGTGCCAGCACCTCGATCGGTACAGAGAACACTGAAGCTTTCTTT. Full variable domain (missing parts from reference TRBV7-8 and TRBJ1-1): GAGVSQSPRYKVAKRGQDVALRCDPISGHVSLFWYQQALGQGPEFLTYFQNEAQLDKSGLPSDRFFAERPEGSVSTLKIQRTQQEDSAVYLCASTSIGTENTEAFFGQGTRLTVV.

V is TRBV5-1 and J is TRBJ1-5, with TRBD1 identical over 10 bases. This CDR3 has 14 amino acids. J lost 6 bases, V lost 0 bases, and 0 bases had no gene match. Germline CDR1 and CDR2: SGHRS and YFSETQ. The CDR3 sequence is CASSLGTGGQPQHF. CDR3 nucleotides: TGCGCCAGCAGCTTGGGGACAGGGGGTCAGCCCCAGCATTTT.

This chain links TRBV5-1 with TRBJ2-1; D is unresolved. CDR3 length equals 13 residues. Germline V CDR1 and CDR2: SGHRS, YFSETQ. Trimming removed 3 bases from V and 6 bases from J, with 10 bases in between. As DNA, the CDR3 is TGCGCCAGCAGCTACGAGTTCCCCAATGAGCAGTTCTTC. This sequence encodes CASSYEFPNEQFF.

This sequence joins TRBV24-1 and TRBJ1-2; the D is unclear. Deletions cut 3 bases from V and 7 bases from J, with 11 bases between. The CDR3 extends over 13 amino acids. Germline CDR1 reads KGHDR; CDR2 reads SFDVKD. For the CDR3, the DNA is TGTGCCACCAGTGATCCTCAGAGCGGTGGCTACACCTTC. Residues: CATSDPQSGGYTF.

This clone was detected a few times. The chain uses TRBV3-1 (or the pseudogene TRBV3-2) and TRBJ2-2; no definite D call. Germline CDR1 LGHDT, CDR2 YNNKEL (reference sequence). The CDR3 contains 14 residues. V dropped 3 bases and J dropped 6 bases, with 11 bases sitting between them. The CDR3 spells CASSQVAASGELFF. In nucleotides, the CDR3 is TGTGCCAGCAGCCAGGTGGCAGCGTCCGGGGAGCTGTTTTTT.

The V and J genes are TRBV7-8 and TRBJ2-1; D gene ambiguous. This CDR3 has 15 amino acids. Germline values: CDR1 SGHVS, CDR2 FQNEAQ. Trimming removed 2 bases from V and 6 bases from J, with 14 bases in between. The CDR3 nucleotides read TGTGCCAGCAGCTTACAGGCACTCACTCGCAATGAGCAGTTCTTC. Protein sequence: CASSLQALTRNEQFF. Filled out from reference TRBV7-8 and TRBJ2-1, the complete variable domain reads GAGVSQSPRYKVAKRGQDVALRCDPISGHVSLFWYQQALGQGPEFLTYFQNEAQLDKSGLPSDRFFAERPEGSVSTLKIQRTQQEDSAVYLCASSLQALTRNEQFFGPGTRLTVL.

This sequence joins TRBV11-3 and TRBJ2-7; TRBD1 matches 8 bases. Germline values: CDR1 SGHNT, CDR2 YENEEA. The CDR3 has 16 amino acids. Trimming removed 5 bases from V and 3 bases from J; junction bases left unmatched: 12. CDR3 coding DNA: TGTGCCAGCAGCAGAACCCCGACAGGGGTGATCTACGAGCAGTACTTC. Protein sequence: CASSRTPTGVIYEQYF.